These T cell receptor beta chains were read from a single sample in a study of T cell repertoires in aging, cancer and after chemotherapy. One entry per CDR3 protein results from TCRdb running MiXCR on the multiplex PCR reads. The sample has roughly 4,600 distinct CDR3 sequences; about 20% are singletons. Specimen: blood. These receptors were collected from a human donor in good health. The donor label of this sample is uncertain. Both conserved end residues are part of each CDR3. The D gene is left open where the match is weak. Expanded clones are given a class, and other clones once, few, many or no size at all.

size,V,D,J,CDR3,DNA
medium-sized,TRBV24-1,TRBD1,TRBJ2-2,CATSDGDRDTGELFF,TGTGCCACCAGTGATGGGGACAGGGACACCGGGGAGCTGTTTTTT
large,TRBV29-1,TRBD1,TRBJ2-2,CSVETGKLATGELFF,TGCAGCGTCGAGACAGGGAAGTTGGCCACCGGGGAGCTGTTTTTT
medium-sized,TRBV27,.,TRBJ2-3,CASSFAATDTQYF,TGTGCCAGCAGTTTTGCGGCAACAGATACGCAGTATTTT
large,TRBV29-1,.,TRBJ2-1,CSVGRYNEQFF,TGCAGCGTTGGACGGTACAATGAGCAGTTCTTC
.,TRBV4-1,TRBD2,TRBJ2-3,CASSQELAGGTDTQYF,TGCGCCAGCAGCCAAGAGCTAGCGGGAGGCACAGATACGCAGTATTTT
medium-sized,TRBV6-5,TRBD2,TRBJ2-2,CASSYSTSGGASGELFF,TGTGCCAGCAGTTACTCGACTAGCGGGGGGGCCTCGGGGGAGCTGTTTTTT
medium-sized,TRBV27,TRBD2,TRBJ2-1,CASSLRLAGGGNNEQFF,TGTGCCAGCAGTTTGAGACTAGCGGGGGGGGGGAACAATGAGCAGTTCTTC
.,TRBV7-2,TRBD1,TRBJ2-1,CASSFRQGSRNEQFF,TGTGCCAGCAGCTTCCGACAGGGTAGCCGCAATGAGCAGTTCTTC
medium-sized,TRBV27,.,TRBJ2-1,CASSWGGQDEQFF,TGTGCCAGCAGTTGGGGGGGACAGGATGAGCAGTTCTTC
few,TRBV20-1,.,TRBJ2-1,CSARGQSFDEQFF,TGCAGTGCTAGAGGACAGTCCTTTGATGAGCAGTTCTTC
.,TRBV7-9,.,TRBJ2-3,CVRSLGGLSTDTQYF,TGTGTCAGAAGCTTAGGGGGGCTTTCCACAGATACGCAGTATTTT
medium-sized,TRBV6-2/TRBV6-3,TRBD2,TRBJ2-5,CASSSEGLAKYQETQYF,TGTGCCAGCAGTTCCGAGGGACTAGCGAAGTACCAAGAGACCCAGTACTTC
.,TRBV19,TRBD2,TRBJ2-3,CASRGLAGVSVDTQYF,TGTGCCAGTAGGGGACTAGCGGGAGTGTCAGTAGATACGCAGTATTTT
.,TRBV10-1,.,TRBJ1-1,CASSEYYSGREAFF,TGCGCCAGCAGTGAGTATTACTCGGGTAGAGAAGCTTTCTTT
medium-sized,TRBV13,.,TRBJ2-3,CASSRNYRPSTDTQYF,TGTGCCAGCAGCCGTAACTACCGCCCTAGCACAGATACGCAGTATTTT
medium-sized,TRBV15,.,TRBJ1-1,CATSRPNTEAFF,TGTGCCACCAGTCGCCCGAACACTGAAGCTTTCTTT
.,TRBV6-5,.,TRBJ2-3,CASSSRDWDTDTQYF,TGTGCCAGCAGTTCCCGGGACTGGGACACAGATACGCAGTATTTT
few,TRBV20-1,.,TRBJ1-5,CSASRTVLNQPQHF,TGCAGTGCTAGCCGGACGGTCCTAAATCAGCCCCAGCATTTT
medium-sized,TRBV18,.,TRBJ2-7,CASPLGGHYEQYF,TGTGCCAGCCCGCTAGGGGGTCATTACGAGCAGTACTTC
.,TRBV5-1,TRBD2,TRBJ2-2,CASSSLLAGGPGELFF,TGTGCCAGCAGCTCGCTCCTAGCGGGAGGGCCCGGGGAGCTGTTTTTT
.,TRBV28,TRBD2,TRBJ2-7,CASSFALSGASYEQYF,TGTGCCAGCAGTTTCGCTCTTAGCGGGGCGTCCTACGAGCAGTACTTC
few,TRBV20-1,.,TRBJ2-7,CSARDEMLAGPRGEQYF,TGCAGTGCTAGAGATGAAATGTTGGCGGGCCCCAGAGGCGAGCAGTACTTC
medium-sized,TRBV5-1,TRBD1,TRBJ2-2,CASSPGTGRVTGELFF,TGCGCCAGCAGCCCGGGGACAGGGAGGGTCACCGGGGAGCTGTTTTTT
.,TRBV11-2,.,TRBJ2-7,CASSLQGDEQYF,TGTGCCAGCAGCTTACAAGGGGACGAGCAGTACTTC
few,TRBV20-1,TRBD2,TRBJ2-1,CSADKTSGRGNEQFF,TGCAGTGCAGATAAAACTAGCGGTCGGGGAAATGAGCAGTTCTTC
medium-sized,TRBV11-3,TRBD1,TRBJ2-3,CATRGGGQGSDTQYF,TGTGCCACCCGAGGGGGGGGACAGGGATCAGATACGCAGTATTTT
medium-sized,TRBV6-5,.,TRBJ1-5,CASSPEGVNQPQHF,TGTGCCAGCAGCCCCGAGGGGGTCAATCAGCCCCAGCATTTT
many,TRBV30,TRBD2,TRBJ2-4,CAWTVGGAGHNIQYF,TGTGCCTGGACGGTCGGGGGGGCCGGTCATAACATTCAGTACTTC
.,TRBV12-5,TRBD2,TRBJ2-3,CASGLGASGGSADTQYF,TGTGCTAGTGGTTTGGGGGCTAGCGGGGGAAGTGCAGATACGCAGTATTTT
medium-sized,TRBV6-5,.,TRBJ2-3,CASSHIRDSGTRGTDTQYF,TGTGCCAGCAGTCACATCCGGGACTCCGGAACACGGGGCACAGATACGCAGTATTTT
medium-sized,TRBV7-9,.,TRBJ1-2,CASSLAGDGYTF,TGTGCCAGCAGCTTAGCGGGGGATGGCTACACCTTC
medium-sized,TRBV13,.,TRBJ2-7,CASGSTHKQYF,TGTGCCAGCGGATCGACGCACAAGCAGTACTTC
large,TRBV30,.,TRBJ1-5,CAWSVDRYSNQPQHF,TGTGCCTGGAGTGTAGACCGATATAGCAATCAGCCCCAGCATTTT
.,TRBV5-7,.,TRBJ2-7,CATATGRVSYEQYF,TGTGCCACCGCGACAGGGAGGGTGTCCTACGAGCAGTACTTC
.,TRBV21-1,.,TRBJ1-5,CASSPGTFYSNQPQHF,TGTGCCAGCAGCCCCGGGACATTTTACTCCAATCAGCCCCAGCATTTT
medium-sized,TRBV19,.,TRBJ2-3,CASNPRLALTGDTQYF,TGTGCCAGTAACCCGAGGCTAGCGCTCACGGGAGATACGCAGTATTTT
medium-sized,TRBV7-6,.,TRBJ2-1,CASSLARGDEQFF,TGTGCCAGCAGCTTAGCGAGAGGTGATGAGCAGTTCTTC
medium-sized,TRBV19,TRBD1,TRBJ2-7,CASSRDRDYYEQYF,TGTGCCAGTAGCCGGGACAGGGATTACTACGAGCAGTACTTC
medium-sized,TRBV27,TRBD1,TRBJ2-3,CASILRQGSTDTQYF,TGTGCCAGCATCCTTAGACAGGGGAGCACAGATACGCAGTATTTT